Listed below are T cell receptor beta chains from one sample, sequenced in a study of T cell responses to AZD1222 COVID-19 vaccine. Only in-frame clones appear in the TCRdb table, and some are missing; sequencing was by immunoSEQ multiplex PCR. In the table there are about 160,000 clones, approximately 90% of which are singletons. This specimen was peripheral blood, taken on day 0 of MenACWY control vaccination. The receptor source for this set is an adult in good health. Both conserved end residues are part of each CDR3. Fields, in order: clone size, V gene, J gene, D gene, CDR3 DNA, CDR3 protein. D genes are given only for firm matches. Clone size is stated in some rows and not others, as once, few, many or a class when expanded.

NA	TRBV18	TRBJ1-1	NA	TGTGCCAGCTCACCTCGGGTGGGGACTGGGAGCGCAACTGAAGCTTTCTTT	CASSPRVGTGSATEAFF
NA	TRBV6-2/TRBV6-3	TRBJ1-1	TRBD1	TGTGCCAGCAGCCTCGCCGGGACAGACACTGAAGCTTTCTTT	CASSLAGTDTEAFF
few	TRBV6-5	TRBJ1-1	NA	TGTGCCATCGGACAGCCTCAAGGGTTCTCCACTGAAGCTTTCTTT	CAIGQPQGFSTEAFF
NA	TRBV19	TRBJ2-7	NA	TGTGCCAGTACCTCGGCCGCCGCGGGGCGCCACGAGCAGTACTTC	CASTSAAAGRHEQYF
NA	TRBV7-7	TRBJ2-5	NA	TGTGCCAGCAGCTTGGCAGGGAGTCCCCAAGAGACCCAGTACTTC	CASSLAGSPQETQYF
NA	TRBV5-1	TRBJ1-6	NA	TGCGCCAGCACCTCCTGGGACCCTACTAATTCACCCCTCCACTTT	CASTSWDPTNSPLHF
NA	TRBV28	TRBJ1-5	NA	TGTGCCAGCAGTAGACAGTACAATCAGCCCCAGCATTTT	CASSRQYNQPQHF
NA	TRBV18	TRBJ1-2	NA	TGTGCCAGCTCATCCGACAGCTCCTGGGATGGCTACACCTTC	CASSSDSSWDGYTF
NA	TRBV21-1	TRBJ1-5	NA	TGTGCCAGCAGCAAAGGAAAGGAGCTCAAGGGCAATCAGCCCCAGCATTTT	CASSKGKELKGNQPQHF
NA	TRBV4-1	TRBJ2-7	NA	TGCGCCAGCAGCCAAGTCGGAGGGGTCGCTCCGGGTTACGAGCAGTACTTC	CASSQVGGVAPGYEQYF
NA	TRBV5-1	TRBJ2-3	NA	TGCGCCAGCAGCTGGGGGCCTCCGGGTGTGGATACGCAGTATTTT	CASSWGPPGVDTQYF
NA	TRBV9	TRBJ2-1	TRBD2	TGTGCCAGCAGCGTCACCGGGACTAGCGAAAATGAGCAGTTCTTC	CASSVTGTSENEQFF
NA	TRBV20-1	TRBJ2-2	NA	TGCAGTGCTAGTTCTGGACAGCACGGGGAGCTGTTTTTT	CSASSGQHGELFF
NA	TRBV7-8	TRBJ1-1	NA	TGTGCCAGCAGCTTAGCGTTGGAAACTGAAGCTTTCTTT	CASSLALETEAFF
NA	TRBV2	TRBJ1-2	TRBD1	TGTGCCAGCAGCCCGGAGACAGGGGGGAGCTTGGGCTATGGCTACACCTTC	CASSPETGGSLGYGYTF
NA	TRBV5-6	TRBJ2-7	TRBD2	TGTGCCAGCAGCTCACACCTTACTAGCGGGAGTTCCTACGAGCAGTACTTC	CASSSHLTSGSSYEQYF
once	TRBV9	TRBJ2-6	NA	TGTGCCAGCAGACCCCCCGGGGCCAACGTCCTGACTTTC	CASRPPGANVLTF
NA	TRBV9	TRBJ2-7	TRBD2	TGTGCCAGCAGCGCCCGACTAGCGGGAGATATCTCCTACGAGCAGTACTTC	CASSARLAGDISYEQYF
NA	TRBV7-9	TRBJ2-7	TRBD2	TGTGCCAGCAGCCCCGGGACTAGCGGGAGGGAATACGAGCAGTACTTC	CASSPGTSGREYEQYF
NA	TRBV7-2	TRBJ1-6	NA	TGTGCCAGCAGCTTGACAGCTTCACCCCTCCACTTT	CASSLTASPLHF
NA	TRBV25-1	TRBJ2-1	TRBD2	TGTGCCAGCAGTGCGAAGCCGGGACTAGTGGTCAATGAGCAGTTCTTC	CASSAKPGLVVNEQFF
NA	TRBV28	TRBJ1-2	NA	TGTGCCAGCAGTTTAGAGGTAAACTTTTATGGCTACACCTTC	CASSLEVNFYGYTF
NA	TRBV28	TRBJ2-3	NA	TGTGCCAGCATTCCAGGGGGGTCGGGGGATACGCAGTATTTT	CASIPGGSGDTQYF
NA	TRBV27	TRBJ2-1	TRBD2	TGTGCCAGCAGCCTTAGCGGGAGGAGGGTCAATGAGCAGTTCTTC	CASSLSGRRVNEQFF